Listed below are T cell receptor beta chains from one sample, sequenced in a study of blood T cells in healthy people across ages. TCRdb independently ran MiXCR on the 5' RACE reads; one entry per CDR3 protein. Here the sample spans around 1,800,000 distinct CDR3 sequences, roughly 43% being singletons. The sequenced sample consisted of blood. The receptors come from a human donor in good health. Each CDR3 is given with its conserved first and last residue.

TRBV20-1,CSAGAGEQETQYF
TRBV7-9,CASSLMNLSSHEQFF
TRBV11-1,CASNEHRGFNTEAFF
TRBV20-1,CSARLYTDTQYF
TRBV15,CATSSRRHPQETQYF
TRBV5-1,CASSLANLAGVETQYF
TRBV6-1,CASSPDRERALTYGYTF
TRBV20-1,CSAKPMGGGRSYNEQVF
TRBV29-1,CNVVARVSYEQYF
TRBV15,CATSMGAWGQPQHF
TRBV11-2,CASSFITLAYEQFF
TRBV4-3,CASGLDRSYEQYF
TRBV4-1,CASSARGEETQYF
TRBV27,CASRYDGTVYVYTF
TRBV5-1,CASSWMGGQANTEAFF
TRBV7-2,CASSSSRQAETQYF
TRBV13,CASGVRGSPGNEQFF
TRBV15,CATSRDRQGKTQYF
TRBV4-1,CASSQVIGNQREQFF
TRBV10-3,CAISASDRGNTGELFF
TRBV29-1,CSVAAILRDRSRVTNEKLFF
TRBV7-9,CASTPEGRNNEQFF
TRBV29-1,CSVAPRGTANEKLFF
TRBV20-1,CSASRDRYLEAFF
TRBV7-2,CASSYGVTNSPLHF
TRBV4-3,CASSPQAGTDYEQYF
TRBV12-3/TRBV12-4,CASSFSTRTYEQYF
TRBV11-1,CASSSSVTYGYTF
TRBV7-6,CASSLDSVNEQYF
TRBV3-1,CASSWSGGSLYEQYF
TRBV3-1,CASSPYLAGGINEQFF
TRBV5-6,CASSSTPNYGYTF
TRBV6-1,CASSEGGLGPRKGYTF
TRBV5-4,CASSFGRSSAGELFF
TRBV25-1,CASSGFKTHPSGLPRAFF
TRBV28,CASSLLSGDIQYF
TRBV27,CASSFEAGGSYEQYF
TRBV2,CASSTWGPRDQPQHF
TRBV7-8,CASSLGTGRLVETQYF
TRBV3-1,CASSQDLENEQFF
TRBV7-2,CASSPQVARDGYTF
TRBV4-2,CASSQTSETNEQFF
TRBV11-2,CASRTGTSGSYEQYF
TRBV4-1,CASSQEPAGVNEKLFF
TRBV7-2,CASSLVAGGPHEQFF
TRBV5-4,CASTSPRGNYGYTF
TRBV7-2,CASSQRTGGCYEQYF
TRBV29-1,CSVEEFNRGIYEQYF
TRBV7-2,CASSSRLAGVSTDTQYF
TRBV24-1,CATSDFSQGADFEQFF
TRBV5-1,CASSKGLAGGINNEQFF